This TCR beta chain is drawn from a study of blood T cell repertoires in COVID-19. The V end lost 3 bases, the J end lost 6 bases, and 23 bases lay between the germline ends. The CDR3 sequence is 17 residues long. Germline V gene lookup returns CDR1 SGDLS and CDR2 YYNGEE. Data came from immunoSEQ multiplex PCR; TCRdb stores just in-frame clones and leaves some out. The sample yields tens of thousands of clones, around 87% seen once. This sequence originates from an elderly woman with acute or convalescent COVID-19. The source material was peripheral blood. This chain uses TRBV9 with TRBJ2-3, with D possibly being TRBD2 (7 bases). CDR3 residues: CASSAAGTGLQVDTQYF. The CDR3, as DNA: TGTGCCAGCAGCGCAGCGGGAACAGGGCTTCAAGTGGATACGCAGTATTTT.